This T cell receptor beta chain was obtained from a study of T-cell memory formation after mild COVID-19. Broader study findings: Most CD4+ clones that shrank were in CM and EM, while CD8+ ones turned up in EMRA. CD4+ bias marked clones expanding day 15 to 37, unlike balanced contracting clones. Several responding clones turned up in pre-infection memory, indicating that cross-reactive memory may have taken part.

TCR alpha and TCR beta cDNA libraries carrying sample barcodes and UMIs were produced by 5'RACE using constant-segment primers. TCRdb passed the 5' RACE reads through MiXCR, listing each CDR3 protein once. The repertoire has around 410,000 distinct CDR3 sequences, around 22% of them found once; the top ten carry around 13%. Turning to this clonotype: The antigen is unknown.

In germline, CDR1 is DFQATT, CDR2 SNEGSKA (reference sequence). This CDR3 is 14 amino acids long. V shed 4 bases and J 5 bases; nucleotides not matched to a gene: 6. Sequencing was carried out using PBMCs or a T cell subset sorted from them (not recorded which). This chain connects TRBV20-1 to TRBJ2-1; 9 nucleotides agree with TRBD1. The sequence came from an adult woman who had mild COVID-19 (a few samples of this study predate the infection). Cell type and time point are not known. In DNA form, the CDR3 reads TGCAGTGCTACGGGACAGGGTATCCACAATGAGCAGTTCTTC. Translated: CSATGQGIHNEQFF.